This T cell receptor beta chain is from a study of cytomegalovirus exposure and HLA in healthy donors. Study in general: Researchers found that around 80% of some 400 genotyped donors fell within the Caucasian-associated ancestry cluster.

Germline CDR1 LNHDA, CDR2 SQIVND (reference sequence). V was clipped by 7 bases and J by 7 bases; unmatched bases: 9. The CDR3 extends over 14 amino acids. Findings and caveats of the study: TCR beta sequences reportedly predicted the HLA-A and HLA-B alleles of most subjects accurately.

Comments on this clone: The antigen is undetermined.

Use of 60 Vbeta and 13 Jbeta primers characterized the PCR. Profiled with immunoSEQ multiplex PCR; TCRdb holds only in-frame clones, not every one. The profile covers under 200,000 clones, with approximately 86% appearing a single time and around 1.5% taken by the ten largest. This chain joins TRBV19 and TRBJ2-7; 11 positions agree with TRBD1. The receptor's source is a male donor in good health and CMV-seronegative. Sequenced material: PBMCs. The CDR3 loop reads CASMGGQGALEQYF. The CDR3 DNA follows: TGTGCCAGTATGGGTGGACAGGGGGCGCTTGAGCAGTACTTC.